Below, 26 T cell receptor beta chains from the same sample are listed, as sequenced in a study of blood T cells in healthy people across ages. A second PCR of about 7 to 11 cycles used a sample-barcoded 5' primer and a J-beta primer mix. TCRdb re-derived calls from the 5' RACE reads in MiXCR, one entry per CDR3 protein. The data contain about 780,000 distinct CDR3 sequences, 46% of them singletons. Sample: blood. The receptors derive from a man at least 80 years old in good health.

A few counts support this clonotype. The chain combines TRBV20-1 with TRBJ2-5; D gene uncertain. Germline CDR1 DFQATT, CDR2 SNEGSKA (reference sequence). V lost 3 bases, J lost 4 bases, and 12 bases lay in between. This CDR3 has 13 residues. The CDR3 protein is CSASLEVAETQYF. CDR3 DNA sequence: TGCAGTGCTAGTCTAGAGGTAGCAGAGACCCAGTACTTC.

This clonotype was counted many times. This chain connects TRBV12-3 or TRBV12-4 to TRBJ1-1; TRBD1 might be the D (5 bases). CDR3 length: 13 amino acids. The V end was cut by 5 bases, the J end by 5 bases, with 12 bases between. CDR3 protein: CASSGVRGTEAFF. CDR3 bases: TGTGCCAGCAGTGGGGTCCGGGGGACTGAAGCTTTCTTT.

The rearrangement uses TRBV11-2 and TRBJ2-5, with 9 bases fitting TRBD2. The CDR3 loop spans 15 amino acids. V lost 3 bases to trimming and J lost 11 bases; unmatched junction nucleotides: 13. Germline V lookup: CDR1 SGHAT, CDR2 FQNNGV. The CDR3 DNA reads TGTGCCAGCAGCTTGGCTAGCGGGATCTACAATGAGCAGTACTTC. It specifies CASSLASGIYNEQYF.

This clonotype was seen more than once but under ten times. This chain uses TRBV27 with TRBJ2-5; no reliable D call. The J call may be incorrect, as the DNA end agrees better with TRBJ2-7. Germline-derived CDR1 and CDR2 are MNHEY and SMNVEV (reference sequence). The CDR3 covers 15 residues. The CDR3 here is CASSLAARREDEQYF. In DNA form, the CDR3 reads TGTGCCAGCAGTTTGGCGGCCCGGAGAGAGGACGAGCAGTACTTC.

A few counts support this clonotype. This chain joins TRBV29-1 and TRBJ2-2; 7 bases map to TRBD1. CDR1 is SQVTM and CDR2 is ANQGSEA in the germline V gene. The CDR3 loop spans 14 amino acids. The J segment lost 1 base and the V segment lost 6 bases, leaving 5 bases of the junction unmatched. This CDR3 reads CSVADRENTGELFF. DNA for the CDR3: TGCAGCGTCGCTGACAGGGAGAACACCGGGGAGCTGTTTTTT.

J is TRBJ2-5 and V is TRBV30, with D unclear. The CDR3 contains 15 residues. V was clipped by 3 bases and J by 5 bases, with 19 bases between them. In germline, CDR1 is GTSNPN, CDR2 SVGIG (reference sequence). CDR3 coding DNA: TGTGCCTGGAGCGGTGGTGGGGATGGTGGGGAGACCCAGTACTTC. Translating it yields CAWSGGGDGGETQYF.

This clonotype was seen only a few times. J is TRBJ1-5 and V is TRBV7-2; 7 bases map to TRBD1. This CDR3 has 14 residues. CDR1 is SGHTA and CDR2 is FQGNSA in the germline V gene. V was pared by 5 bases and J by 4 bases, with 5 bases of the junction left unmatched. In DNA form, the CDR3 reads TGTGCCAGCAGCCCTAACAGGGGAAATCAGCCCCAGCATTTT. Amino acids: CASSPNRGNQPQHF.

V and J are TRBV6-5 and TRBJ1-6; D call uncertain. This CDR3 is built from 14 residues. V was trimmed by 5 bases and J by 6 bases, leaving 11 bases between them. Per the germline V gene, CDR1 is MNHEY and CDR2 is SVGAGI. CDR3 protein: CASSKQNVNSPLHF. The DNA for the CDR3 is TGTGCCAGCAGTAAACAGAATGTTAATTCACCCCTCCACTTT.

Here the CDR3 DNA reads TGCAGTGCTAGAAGGCGGCTAGCGGGAGAATTATATACGCAGTATTTT. This encodes CSARRRLAGELYTQYF. The chain joins TRBV20-1 to TRBJ2-3; 10 bases map to TRBD2. The ends lost 2 bases at V and 7 bases at J; junction bases unmatched: 12. Germline assignment: CDR1 DFQATT and CDR2 SNEGSKA (reference sequence). The length of the CDR3 is 16 residues.

The chain uses TRBV6-5 and TRBJ2-7; no reliable D call. Trimming shortened V by 0 bases and J by 1 base, and 13 bases separated the two germline ends. This CDR3 spans 16 amino acids. Germline CDR1 and CDR2: MNHEY and SVGAGI. CDR3 sequence (DNA): TGTGCCAGCAGTTACTCGAGACACATAGGATCCTACGAGCAGTACTTC. Amino acid sequence: CASSYSRHIGSYEQYF.

This chain joins TRBV6-6 and TRBJ2-3; D may be TRBD2 (5 bases). This CDR3 comprises 15 residues. The germline V gene has CDR1 MNHNY and CDR2 SVGAGI (reference sequence). V was shortened by 2 bases and J by 3 bases, with 12 bases between the two germline ends. The CDR3: CASSYPGDGTDTQYF. The CDR3, as DNA: TGTGCCAGCAGTTACCCCGGGGATGGAACAGATACGCAGTATTTT.

A few counts support this clonotype. V usage is TRBV18 and J usage is TRBJ2-1; 8 positions match TRBD1. With 3 bases clipped from V and 1 base from J, the junction kept 8 bases outside the gene matches. Per the germline V gene, CDR1 is KGHSH and CDR2 is LQKENI. The CDR3 consists of 17 residues. In DNA, the CDR3 is TGTGCCAGCTCACCTGAAATGGGACAGGTTTCCTACAATGAGCAGTTCTTC. Translated: CASSPEMGQVSYNEQFF.

V usage is TRBV7-9 and J usage is TRBJ2-1; 11 bases are shared with TRBD1. J lost 4 bases, V lost 2 bases, and 7 bases had no gene match. The CDR3 has 17 residues. Germline CDR1 SEHNR, CDR2 FQNEAQ (reference sequence). The CDR3: CASSLTGGQGAYNEQFF. DNA for the CDR3: TGTGCCAGCAGCTTAACAGGAGGACAGGGGGCGTACAATGAGCAGTTCTTC.

This clonotype came up many times. V gene TRBV10-3 combines with J gene TRBJ2-7, with D tentatively TRBD2 (6 bases). This CDR3 spans 13 amino acids. Germline assignment: CDR1 ENHRY and CDR2 SYGVKD. Trimming took off 2 bases at V and 3 bases at J, with 8 bases between the two ends. The CDR3 reads CAISEATSYEQYF. Here the CDR3 DNA reads TGTGCCATCAGTGAGGCGACTAGCTACGAGCAGTACTTC.

This CDR3 reads CAWRGGGGPYEQYF. The CDR3, as DNA: TGTGCCTGGAGAGGGGGGGGAGGTCCCTACGAGCAGTACTTC. The chain is built from TRBV30 and TRBJ2-1, with D possibly TRBD2 on 7 matching bases. The J call may be incorrect, as the DNA end agrees better with TRBJ2-7. Germline V gene lookup returns CDR1 GTSNPN and CDR2 SVGIG (reference sequence). The CDR3 runs 14 residues.

This clonotype was seen at least ten times. The chain carries TRBV5-1 and TRBJ2-7; D may be TRBD1 (5 bases). The ends were cut back, 4 bases at V and 5 bases at J, with 13 bases in the middle. This CDR3 has 13 residues. Germline V lookup: CDR1 SGHRS, CDR2 YFSETQ. The CDR3 loop reads CASSTSGPDEQYF. The CDR3 DNA follows: TGCGCCAGCAGCACCTCAGGGCCGGACGAGCAGTACTTC.

This clonotype was recorded at least ten times. This chain uses TRBV3-1 with TRBJ2-7; possibly TRBD1 or TRBD2 for D (5 bases each). The length of the CDR3 is 12 residues. Between the trimmed V and J ends, which lost 4 bases and 1 base, there was a span of 5 bases. Germline V lookup: CDR1 LGHDT, CDR2 YNNKEL (reference sequence). The CDR3 nucleotides are TGTGCCAGCAGCCGGGGGTCCTACGAGCAGTACTTC. Protein product: CASSRGSYEQYF.

The chain is built from TRBV7-7 and TRBJ2-3; TRBD1 matches 7 bases. CDR3 length equals 14 residues. J gave up 4 bases and V 6 bases, and 7 bases lay outside the gene matches. Germline loops: CDR1 SSHAT, CDR2 FNYEAQ (reference sequence). The DNA of the CDR3 is TGTGCCAGCAGTCGGGGACAGCCGGCAGATACGCAGTATTTT. This gives the protein CASSRGQPADTQYF.

This chain uses TRBV13 with TRBJ2-5; D is possibly TRBD1 (6 bases). CDR3 length: 13 amino acids. Germline V gives CDR1 PRHDT, CDR2 FYEKMQ (reference sequence). V gave up 7 bases and J gave up 3 bases, with 12 bases separating them. The CDR3 spells CASTLAGEETQYF. The CDR3 region has the DNA TGTGCCAGCACACTGGCAGGGGAAGAGACCCAGTACTTC.

The V call is TRBV10-3, the J call TRBJ2-6; 7 bases line up with TRBD1. Per the germline V gene, CDR1 is ENHRY and CDR2 is SYGVKD. This CDR3 comprises 18 residues. The junction had 11 bases not matched to a gene; V was cut back by 6 bases and J by 0 bases. As DNA, the CDR3 is TGTGCCATCAGCAAGGACAGGTCGGATAGCTCTGGGGCCAACGTCCTGACTTTC. It codes for CAISKDRSDSSGANVLTF.

This clonotype was picked up one time. A junction end diverges from the germline sequence, so it may reflect a read error. This chain uses TRBV5-1 with TRBJ2-3; no firm D call. This CDR3 region has 12 residues. Germline CDR1 reads SGHRS; CDR2 reads YFSETQ. The DNA for the CDR3 is TGCGCCAGCAGCTTGGTGGCGGATACGCGGTATTTT. Protein: CASSLVADTRYF. Full variable domain (outside the CDR3, taken from reference TRBV5-1 and TRBJ2-3): KAGVTQTPRYLIKTRGQQVTLSCSPISGHRSVSWYQQTPGQGLQFLFEYFSETQRNKGNFPGRFSGRQFSNSRSEMNVSTLELGDSALYLCASSLVADTRYFGPGTRLTVL.

The chain has TRBV3-1 and TRBJ2-1, with 14 bases lining up with TRBD2. The CDR3 contains 16 residues. The junction had 6 bases not matched to a gene; V was cut back by 2 bases and J by 9 bases. Germline V gives CDR1 LGHDT, CDR2 YNNKEL (reference sequence). CDR3 in amino acids: CASSQQGLAGVAEQFF. In nucleotides, the CDR3 is TGTGCCAGCAGCCAACAGGGACTAGCGGGAGTTGCTGAGCAGTTCTTC.

The rearrangement joins TRBV12-3 or TRBV12-4 to TRBJ2-7; TRBD2 agrees at 7 bases. The CDR3 is 15 residues long. Trimming cost V 3 bases and J 4 bases; bases outside gene matches: 9. CDR3 loop: CASSFVAGGVYEQYF. DNA for the CDR3: TGTGCCAGCAGTTTTGTAGCGGGCGGGGTTTACGAGCAGTACTTC.

This clonotype was detected a few times. V usage is TRBV27 and J usage is TRBJ2-7; 12 bases are a match to TRBD2. Germline CDR1 reads MNHEY; CDR2 reads SMNVEV (reference sequence). CDR3 length equals 16 residues. V lost 5 bases to trimming and J lost 0 bases; unmatched junction nucleotides: 5. Here the CDR3 reads CASSGTSGRFSYEQYF. CDR3 nucleotides: TGTGCCAGCAGTGGAACTAGCGGGAGGTTCTCCTACGAGCAGTACTTC.

The rearrangement uses TRBV6-2 or TRBV6-3 and TRBJ2-1; the D gene is possibly TRBD2 (6 bases). CDR1 and CDR2 from the germline V gene are MNHEY and SVGEGT. The CDR3 length is 15 residues. Trimming took 5 bases from V and 14 from J, leaving 25 bases between them. The DNA of the CDR3 is TGTGCCAGCAGTGTCCGAGGGGAGGAAGGAGCTTTGGAGTTCTTC. Its translation: CASSVRGEEGALEFF.

In this sample, this clonotype turned up a few times. The chain carries TRBV10-3 and TRBJ1-6; D not resolved. The CDR3 is 13 amino acids. V gave up 4 bases and J gave up 5 bases, with 6 bases separating them. Germline V gene sequence: CDR1 ENHRY, CDR2 SYGVKD. This chain's CDR3 is CAISVDDNSPLHF. The CDR3 DNA follows: TGTGCCATCAGTGTAGACGATAATTCACCCCTCCACTTT.